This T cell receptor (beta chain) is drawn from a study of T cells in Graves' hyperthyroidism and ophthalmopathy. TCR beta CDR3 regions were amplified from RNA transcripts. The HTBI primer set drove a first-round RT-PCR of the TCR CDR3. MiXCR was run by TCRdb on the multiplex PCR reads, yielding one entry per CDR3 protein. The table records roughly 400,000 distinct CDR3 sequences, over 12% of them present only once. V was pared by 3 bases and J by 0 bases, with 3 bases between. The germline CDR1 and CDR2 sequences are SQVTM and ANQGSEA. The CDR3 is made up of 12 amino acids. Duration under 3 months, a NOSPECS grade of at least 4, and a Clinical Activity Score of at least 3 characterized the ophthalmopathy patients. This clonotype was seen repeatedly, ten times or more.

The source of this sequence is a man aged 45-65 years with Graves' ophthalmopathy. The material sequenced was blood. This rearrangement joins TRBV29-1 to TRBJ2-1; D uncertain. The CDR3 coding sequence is TGCAGCGTTGACACCTCCTACAATGAGCAGTTCTTC. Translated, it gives CSVDTSYNEQFF.